This TCR beta chain came from a study of cytomegalovirus exposure and HLA in healthy donors. Study-level points and caveats: Analysis was carried out at a later point, and it linked a missense DCLRE1C variant to TCR beta V- and J-gene trimming. DRB1 showed the most TCR associations and HLA-C the fewest in a later analysis, as rates varied by HLA locus. A highly shared variant cluster was judged a likely technical artifact.

PCR was performed using 60 Vbeta and 13 Jbeta primers. Profiling relied on immunoSEQ multiplex PCR, and the TCRdb table lists in-frame clones only, not all of them. The repertoire holds 150,000 or so clones, with 84% as singletons. This clone was counted only a few times. What it binds is unknown. Germline-derived CDR1 and CDR2 are LNHDA and SQIVND (reference sequence). Trimming pared 10 bases from V and 4 bases from J, leaving 22 bases between. This CDR3 is built from 15 residues. This clonotype was sampled from a man younger than 45 in good health and CMV-seronegative. Material for sequencing was PBMCs. The chain links TRBV19 to TRBJ1-2; no reliable D call. CDR3 residues: CATITASRGSYGYTF. Written as DNA, the CDR3 is TGTGCCACCATCACCGCAAGTCGGGGAAGCTATGGCTACACCTTC. The full variable domain, with the rest looked up from reference TRBV19 and TRBJ1-2, is DGGITQSPKYLFRKEGQNVTLSCEQNLNHDAMYWYRQDPGQGLRLIYYSQIVNDFQKGDIAEGYSVSREKKESFPLTVTSAQKNPTAFYLCATITASRGSYGYTFGSGTRLTVV.